Each of the 16 T cell receptor beta chains below was sequenced from the same sample in a study of T-cell memory formation after mild COVID-19. Each CDR3 protein gets one entry after TCRdb re-called the 5' RACE reads with MiXCR. The sample yields approximately 400,000 distinct CDR3 sequences, about 20% seen once. Sequencing was done on a sample of PBMCs or a T cell subset sorted from them (not recorded which). Receptors originate from a man aged 18 to 29 who had mild COVID-19 (a few samples of this study predate the infection). Cell type and time point are not known.

The CDR3 loop is CASSPQGRAYEQYF. CDR3 nucleotides: TGTGCCAGCAGCCCGCAGGGTAGGGCCTACGAGCAGTACTTC. The chain uses TRBV7-9 and TRBJ2-7, with a weak D call TRBD1 (5 bases). The CDR3 has 14 amino acids. Germline V CDR1 and CDR2: SEHNR, FQNEAQ (reference sequence). The V end lost 5 bases, the J end lost 2 bases, and 13 bases lay between the germline ends.

This sequence joins TRBV19 and TRBJ1-6; D call uncertain. The CDR3 is 13 residues long. CDR1 LNHDA and CDR2 SQIVND come from the germline V gene (reference sequence). Trimming cost V 4 bases and J 10 bases, with 11 bases left between them. CDR3 protein: CASSRSGYSPLHF. Written as DNA, the CDR3 is TGTGCCAGTAGTAGGTCCGGATACTCACCCCTCCACTTT.

This clonotype showed up many times. The chain couples TRBV7-2 to TRBJ1-6; 10 bases fit TRBD1. J gave up 14 bases and V 5 bases, and 6 bases lay outside the gene matches. In germline, CDR1 is SGHTA, CDR2 FQGNSA. The CDR3 runs to 13 residues. DNA of the CDR3: TGTGCCAGCAGCCAACGGGACAGGGGAACCCTCCACTTT. Protein: CASSQRDRGTLHF.

V is TRBV5-1 and J is TRBJ2-1, with a tentative D call TRBD2 (5 bases). Germline assignment: CDR1 SGHRS and CDR2 YFSETQ. V was shortened by 4 bases and J by 7 bases, with 18 bases between the two germline ends. This CDR3 comprises 15 residues. The CDR3 nucleotides are TGCGCCAGCAGCCTAGGGCCCGGCGGGTGGAATGAGCAGTTCTTC. Translated: CASSLGPGGWNEQFF.

This clonotype was seen at least ten times. The genes are TRBV5-1 and TRBJ2-5; no clear D gene. V shed 2 bases and J shed 2 bases, with 7 bases lying between them. In germline, CDR1 is SGHRS, CDR2 YFSETQ. The CDR3 length is 13 residues. CDR3 nucleotide sequence: TGCGCCAGCAGCTTCTCCAGGCAAGAGACCCAGTACTTC. Amino acid sequence: CASSFSRQETQYF.

The genes are TRBV14 and TRBJ2-2; no definite D call. V lost 0 bases and J lost 0, with 8 bases in between. Germline CDR1 SGHDN, CDR2 FVKESK. This CDR3 contains 16 residues. CDR3 DNA: TGTGCCAGCAGCCAAGATCTACATTCGAACACCGGGGAGCTGTTTTTT. Translation: CASSQDLHSNTGELFF.

This clonotype was detected only a few times. The V and J genes are TRBV28 and TRBJ1-6, with 7 bases matching TRBD1. V dropped 5 bases and J dropped 3; count of bases not matched to a gene: 10. Germline V lookup: CDR1 MDHEN, CDR2 SYDVKM. This CDR3 has 17 residues. The DNA of the CDR3 is TGTGCCAGCAGTGCCCGGGGCAGGGGGTTCTATAATTCACCCCTCCACTTT. Translation: CASSARGRGFYNSPLHF.

The rearrangement uses TRBV20-1 and TRBJ2-6; TRBD2 might be the D (5 bases). This CDR3 region has 13 residues. With 2 bases removed from V and 4 bases from J, the gap between germline ends came to 6 bases. CDR1 and CDR2 (germline): DFQATT, SNEGSKA (reference sequence). The CDR3 coding sequence is TGCAGTGCTAGACCGGGAGGGGCCAACGTCCTGACTTTC. The encoded protein is CSARPGGANVLTF.

V is TRBV6-6 and J is TRBJ2-5; perhaps TRBD2 as D (6 bases). The CDR3 runs to 13 residues. V dropped 0 bases and J dropped 5 bases, with 7 bases sitting between them. Germline V gene data show CDR1 as MNHNY and CDR2 as SVGAGI (reference sequence). CDR3 DNA sequence: TGTGCCAGCAGTTACTCCCGGGGGGAGACCCAGTACTTC. Amino acids: CASSYSRGETQYF.

This clonotype has a handful of counts. The V and J genes are TRBV15 and TRBJ2-2; D is unclear. The CDR3 has 15 residues. Trimming removed 1 base from V and 0 bases from J, with 6 bases in between. The V gene's germline CDR1 is LNHNV and CDR2 YYDKDF (reference sequence). CDR3: CATSRAATNTGELFF. For the CDR3, the DNA is TGTGCCACCAGCAGAGCAGCTACGAACACCGGGGAGCTGTTTTTT.

This clonotype has a count of ten or more. The chain employs TRBV12-3 or TRBV12-4 and TRBJ2-5; D assignment may be TRBD1 or TRBD2 (5 bases each). Deletions cut 8 bases from V and 0 bases from J, with 13 bases between. The length of the CDR3 is 14 residues. CDR3 coding DNA: TGTGCCAGCGCTAAGAGGGGCAACCAAGAGACCCAGTACTTC. Translating gives CASAKRGNQETQYF.

The chain couples TRBV18 to TRBJ2-7; tentatively, D is TRBD2 (5 bases). CDR1 and CDR2 (germline): KGHSH, LQKENI. This CDR3 comprises 13 residues. Trimming shortened V by 3 bases and J by 3 bases, and 9 bases separated the two germline ends. CDR3 sequence: CASSPGDRYEQYF. The CDR3 DNA is TGTGCCAGCTCACCCGGGGATCGCTACGAGCAGTACTTC.

This clonotype has just a few counts. The chain carries TRBV13 and TRBJ1-5; 8 nucleotides match TRBD1. Trimming removed 4 bases from V and 4 bases from J; junction bases left unmatched: 6. The CDR3 spans 15 residues. The germline CDR1 and CDR2 sequences are PRHDT and FYEKMQ (reference sequence). The CDR3 region has the DNA TGTGCCAGCAGCTCGACAGGGGCCCCTAATCAGCCCCAGCATTTT. Protein product: CASSSTGAPNQPQHF.

The chain combines TRBV7-2 with TRBJ2-7, with D tentatively TRBD1 (5 bases). Per the germline V gene, CDR1 is SGHTA and CDR2 is FQGNSA. Trimming stripped 5 bases from V and 3 bases from J, with 14 bases between. The CDR3 has 14 amino acids. The CDR3 DNA is TGTGCCAGCAGCGCCCAGGGTGGTCGCTACGAGCAGTACGTC. Translation: CASSAQGGRYEQYV.

The chain has TRBV2 and TRBJ2-1; D may be TRBD1 (7 bases). CDR1 is SNHLY, CDR2 FYNNEI, per germline. Trimming stripped 5 bases from V and 6 bases from J, with 14 bases between. The CDR3 extends over 14 amino acids. The chain's CDR3 is CASSLNQGGNEQFF. DNA of the CDR3: TGTGCCAGCAGTCTCAATCAGGGGGGCAATGAGCAGTTCTTC.

This chain links TRBV27 with TRBJ2-3; TRBD2 matches at 13 bases. J gave up 0 bases and V 6 bases, and 9 bases lay outside the gene matches. Germline CDR1 MNHEY, CDR2 SMNVEV (reference sequence). CDR3 length: 18 residues. CDR3 protein: CASRQGTSGASSTDTQYF. Here the CDR3 DNA reads TGTGCCAGCAGACAAGGGACTAGCGGGGCGTCTAGCACAGATACGCAGTATTTT.